The present entry profiles one TCR beta chain with its context. No antigen is known for it. Qualities for individual bases were not recorded, and no much larger clone is one base off. The CDR3 runs 14 amino acids, cysteine and phenylalanine included. Solely the CDR3 DNA is kept, with 42 bases framed from the first base. Relative to germline, V is missing 1 base and J is missing 6 bases, with 3 bases of the junction outside any gene match. As encoded in the germline V gene (reference sequence), CDR1 is SEHNR while CDR2 is FQNEAQ. These data originate in a study of T cell responses to AZD1222 COVID-19 vaccine (dated by TCRdb to the early 2020s). For context, the study as a whole: TCR sequencing covered some 240 trial participants: 207 given two doses of AZD1222 and 26 given two doses of MenACWY control vaccine. Enrollment into the trials was organized by age into subgroups of 18-55, 56-69 and 70-plus years, and those subgroups contained about 160, 30 and 59 TCR-sequenced participants, respectively.

Taken with the paper, the label for time point translates to: about 28 days (+/-7) after the second vaccine dose. AZD1222 recipients whose second dose came at about 4 weeks and those whose second dose came at about 12 weeks were combined into one group, since spike-specific TCR depth and breadth did not differ between the two schedules. Vaccinee samples came from UK trials COV001 and COV002, including a single-blind randomized controlled phase 2/3 trial of AZD1222 (ChAdOx1 nCoV-19) in healthy adults. For TCRbeta chain sequencing, PBMC samples from trial participants were taken at day 0 and at day 28 after the second dose. Study-wide findings and limitations: Participants were mostly white British and included more females than males, and it was suggested by the authors that clonal diversity may have been underestimated. After two AZD1222 doses, both the breadth and the depth of spike-specific TCRs were significantly higher than at day 0 and than in MenACWY recipients. Reportedly, close to half of the unique spike-specific TCRs recognized epitopes lying outside the regions that are mutated in the B.1.351 and B.1.1.7 variants. The 56-69-year group was small, and its depth increase did not reach significance, likely because of low power. Because no day 14 peak-response samples were available, the repertoires could be characterized only after the peak T cell response. CD4 TCRs associated with the vaccine covered the entire spike protein, and the dominant responses were in regions 160-218 and 743-854. Only a handful of AZD1222 recipients were SARS-CoV-2 seropositive at baseline, limiting conclusions about previously exposed vaccinees.

The CDR3 regions of human TCRbeta chains were subjected to immunosequencing. Per the source publication's procedure: Repertoire TCRs were matched against a reference library of SARS-CoV-2-specific TCRs generated with the MIRA antigen-specificity platform. Breadth was defined as the fraction of unique TCRs that were SARS-CoV-2-associated. Depth was defined as the fraction of total T cells that were SARS-CoV-2-associated. Using the MIRA data, each spike-specific TCR was assigned both to the spike region to which the TCR was reactive and to a CD4 or CD8 class. Log10-transformed breadth and depth values were compared by one-way ANOVA with Sidak's multiple comparisons tests. Entries here come from immuneACCESS through TCRdb and include only in-frame sequences with V and J called. Some clones fail to appear in such tables; in the studies checked, an unresolved V gene covers under half of the shortfall, and the cause of the remainder is unknown. Clone size and the V and J calls come from that table; the DNA yielded D and trimming. The sample data list 70,000 to 100,000 clones, and 92% of these were observed just once. Of the sample, 2.5% to 3.5% falls within the top ten clones.

The rearranged chain carries TRBV7-9 and TRBJ1-2; TRBD1 fits 9 bases in the junction. The clonotype comes from an adult who received the AZD1222 COVID-19 vaccine. The sequencing here drew on peripheral blood, taken 28 days after the second AZD1222 dose. DNA sequence: TGTGCCAGCAGCTTAGGGGACAGGGCCAATGGCTACACCTTC. It specifies CASSLGDRANGYTF.